One sample yielded the 2 T cell receptor beta chains listed below, sequenced in a study of T-cell reconstitution after alpha-beta-depleted transplantation in children. As it was prepared, the TCRbeta library received unique molecular identifiers. Via MiXCR, TCRdb re-called the PCR reads, giving one row per CDR3 protein. Here the sample spans under 150,000 distinct CDR3 sequences, around a tenth being singletons. The input for sequencing was PBMCs, mostly from graft donor cells, taken 180 days after TCRalphabeta/CD19-depleted stem cell transplant. The origin of the receptors is a girl under three years old who had a stem cell transplant for combined immunodeficiency, so the T cells may come from the graft donor.

This clonotype has a count of ten or more. J is TRBJ2-1 and V is TRBV20-1; D gene unclear. This CDR3 region has 13 residues. V shed 1 base and J shed 3 bases, with 7 bases lying between them. CDR1 DFQATT and CDR2 SNEGSKA come from the germline V gene (reference sequence). For the CDR3, the DNA is TGCAGTGCTAGAGGCGGAAACTACAATGAGCAGTTCTTC. Translated, it gives CSARGGNYNEQFF.

This chain uses TRBV9 with TRBJ2-1, with TRBD2 matching 8 bases. After removal of 3 bases from V and 4 bases from J, the junction contained 6 bases not matched to a gene. The CDR3 covers 15 residues. Germline loops: CDR1 SGDLS, CDR2 YYNGEE. In DNA form, the CDR3 reads TGTGCCAGCAGCGCGGCTAGCGGGTATTACAATGAGCAGTTCTTC. Translated, it gives CASSAASGYYNEQFF. The variable domain in full, with the rest retrieved from reference TRBV9 and TRBJ2-1, is DSGVTQTPKHLITATGQRVTLRCSPRSGDLSVYWYQQSLDQGLQFLIQYYNGEERAKGNILERFSAQQFPDLHSELNLSSLELGDSALYFCASSAASGYYNEQFFGPGTRLTVL.